This paragraph covers one T cell receptor (beta chain) sequence. This entry comes from a study of blood T cell repertoires in COVID-19. Overall study context: Samples came from the United States, Italy and Spain, spanning acute and convalescent COVID-19.

The CDR3 is 16 amino acids. Germline V gene data show CDR1 as KGHDR and CDR2 as SFDVKD. The J segment lost 3 bases and the V segment lost 4 bases, leaving 7 bases of the junction unmatched. Repertoires were generated with immunoSEQ multiplex PCR, while TCRdb's copy carries only in-frame clones and drops some. The repertoire holds fewer than 150,000 clones, with 75% to 90% as singletons. The genes are TRBV24-1 and TRBJ2-1; 8 positions match TRBD2. Sequences were obtained from peripheral blood. This receptor was obtained from a woman in her sixties with COVID-19, enrolled during active disease. For the CDR3, the DNA is TGTGCCACCAGTGACCGGGGGGGGGCCGGCTACAATGAGCAGTTCTTC. Translating gives CATSDRGGAGYNEQFF.